The rows below give T cell receptor beta chains drawn from one sample of a study of control samples from healthy donors and cancer patients. The assay was immunoSEQ multiplex PCR, and TCRdb's table has in-frame clones only and misses some. The profile shows about 120,000 clones, 88% of them singletons. The sequenced material came from blood. The receptor set was obtained from a man aged 40-49 years in good health. CDR3s include the opening cysteine and the closing phenylalanine or tryptophan. Fields, in order: D gene, J gene, clone size, V gene, CDR3 DNA, CDR3 protein. A D gene is named only where the DNA matches it firmly. A row's size may be missing; if present it is once, few, many or a size class.

>TRBD2|TRBJ2-2|NA|TRBV18
TGTGCCAGCTCCGGACTAGCGGGTACGAACACCGGGGAGCTGTTTTTT
CASSGLAGTNTGELFF
>NA|TRBJ2-7|once|TRBV5-1
TGCGCCAGCAGCTCGACAGTCTACGAGCAGTACTTC
CASSSTVYEQYF
>NA|TRBJ1-5|NA|TRBV19
TGTGCCAGTAGGGAGACAGCAAACAATCAGCCCCAGCATTTT
CASRETANNQPQHF
>TRBD1|TRBJ1-1|few|TRBV4-2
TGTGCCAGCAGCCAAGGCCCAGGGGGCGAGGGGTTTGAAGCTTTCTTT
CASSQGPGGEGFEAFF
>NA|TRBJ1-4|NA|TRBV19
TGTGCCAGTAGTGAACGGGGGGGAAATGAAAAACTGTTTTTT
CASSERGGNEKLFF
>NA|TRBJ1-1|NA|TRBV19
TGTGCCAGTAGTTCCGGGACACCAAACACTGAAGCTTTCTTT
CASSSGTPNTEAFF
>NA|TRBJ1-2|NA|TRBV6-5
TGTGCCAGCAACCCACGGGACTATGGCTACACCTTC
CASNPRDYGYTF
>NA|TRBJ1-6|NA|TRBV11-2
TGTGCCAGCAGCTTAGAACCGGGCTACTATAATTCACCCCTCCACTTT
CASSLEPGYYNSPLHF
>TRBD2|TRBJ2-1|NA|TRBV24-1
TGTGCCACCAAAAGATCTAGCGGGGGGGCGGATGAGCAGTTCTTC
CATKRSSGGADEQFF
>TRBD2|TRBJ2-1|NA|TRBV9
TGTGCCAGCAGCGTAGCGGGGTCTAGCGGGGGGGCGAATGAGCAGTTCTTC
CASSVAGSSGGANEQFF
>TRBD1|TRBJ1-3|NA|TRBV5-1
TGCGCCAGCAGCTTGGCGGGACAGGGAAACACCATATATTTT
CASSLAGQGNTIYF
>NA|TRBJ1-1|NA|TRBV27
TGTGCCAGCAGTTTCGCCGGGAACACTGAAGCTTTCTTT
CASSFAGNTEAFF
>NA|TRBJ2-7|NA|TRBV28
TGTGCCAGCAGTCCCGGGACACTCTTCGAATCTAGCTACGAGCAGTACTTC
CASSPGTLFESSYEQYF
>NA|TRBJ1-4|NA|TRBV3-1/TRBV3-2
TGTGCCAGCAGCCAGGTACAGGGTGAACTGTTTTTT
CASSQVQGELFF
>NA|TRBJ1-4|NA|TRBV4-3
TGCGCCAGCAGCCTTCGGGACCGTTCTTATAATGAAAAACTGTTTTTT
CASSLRDRSYNEKLFF
>NA|TRBJ1-2|NA|TRBV29-1
TGCAGCGTCACAGTTAACTATGGCTACACCTTC
CSVTVNYGYTF
>NA|TRBJ2-7|NA|TRBV10-2
TGCGCCAGCAGTGAGAACACTTACTACGAGCAGTACTTC
CASSENTYYEQYF
>NA|TRBJ1-3|NA|TRBV7-9
TGTGCCAGCAGCTTAGGACAGTCAGACTCTGGAAACACCATATATTTT
CASSLGQSDSGNTIYF
>NA|TRBJ2-2|NA|TRBV30
TGTGCCTGGAGTGGCCAGGGTCACACCGGGGAGCTGTTTTTT
CAWSGQGHTGELFF
>NA|TRBJ2-1|NA|TRBV2
TGTGCCAGCAGATTCGGTGGGCAGGGGATGGGCGAGCAGTTCTTC
CASRFGGQGMGEQFF
>TRBD1|TRBJ1-2|NA|TRBV20-1
TGCAGTGCTAGTTACCGGGACAGAGCGGTCTATGGCTACACCTTC
CSASYRDRAVYGYTF
>NA|TRBJ1-2|NA|TRBV19
TGTGCCAGTAGTATAGCCACCTATGATATCTATGGCTACACCTTC
CASSIATYDIYGYTF
>NA|TRBJ1-1|NA|TRBV18
TGTGCCAGCTCCCCGCGGGAAGCCATGAACACTGAAGCTTTCTTT
CASSPREAMNTEAFF
>NA|TRBJ2-4|NA|TRBV6-2/TRBV6-3
TGTGCCAGCAGTCACATGTGGGACATTCAGTACTTC
CASSHMWDIQYF
>NA|TRBJ2-7|once|TRBV3-1/TRBV3-2
TGTGCCAGCAGCCAACTACCCCCAGGGCTTACCTACGAGCAGTACTTC
CASSQLPPGLTYEQYF
>TRBD2|TRBJ2-1|NA|TRBV4-1
TGCGCCAGCAGCCCAGGGACTAGCGTTTTGGAGCAGTTCTTC
CASSPGTSVLEQFF
>TRBD1|TRBJ2-7|NA|TRBV18
TGTGCCAGCTCACCACGACAGGGTGGGGACGAGCAGTACTTC
CASSPRQGGDEQYF
>NA|TRBJ2-1|NA|TRBV6-4
TGTGCCAGCAGTGAAGTGGAGCAGAATGAGCAGTTCTTC
CASSEVEQNEQFF